The 10 T cell receptor beta chains presented below share a single source sample, sequenced in a study of beta chain features in type 1 diabetes. The antigens of these receptors remain unknown. Study-level points and caveats: Moderate but significant shortening of TCRB CDR3s was recorded in all four CD4+ subsets from Type 1 diabetes patients.

Sequencing targeted expressed TCRB transcripts, as all isolated RNA had been reverse transcribed. This table comes from immunoSEQ multiplex PCR, and its TCRdb copy is limited to in-frame clones, with some not included. The table records around 650,000 clones, around 12% of them present only once. Sequenced input: naive CD4+ T cells from blood. The source of these receptors is a man under 40 with type 1 diabetes.

The J gene is TRBJ2-3, the V gene TRBV15; 7 bases fit TRBD1. J lost 8 bases, V lost 1 base, and 6 bases had no gene match. Germline V gene lookup returns CDR1 LNHNV and CDR2 YYDKDF (reference sequence). This CDR3 spans 14 amino acids. The DNA of the CDR3 is TGTGCCACCAGCAGAGCACAGGGGTCGGGTACGCAGTATTTT. It translates to CATSRAQGSGTQYF.

This chain uses TRBV14 with TRBJ2-5, with 16 bases matching TRBD2. The J segment lost 2 bases and the V segment lost 0 bases, leaving 12 bases of the junction unmatched. The CDR3 is 21 residues long. Looked up from germline, CDR1 is SGHDN and CDR2 is FVKESK. CDR3 DNA sequence: TGTGCCAGCAGCCAAGATTCTTCGGGACTAGCGGGGGGGCGGACTCAAGAGACCCAGTACTTC. This sequence encodes CASSQDSSGLAGGRTQETQYF.

This clone was counted between two and nine times. The chain couples TRBV5-8 to TRBJ2-7; D remains unclear. V lost 9 bases, J lost 3 bases, and 16 bases lay in between. Germline V gene data show CDR1 as SGHTS and CDR2 as YDEGEE. CDR3 size: 13 residues. This CDR3 is CATRLEKNYEQYF. In nucleotides, the CDR3 is TGTGCCACCCGGTTAGAGAAGAACTACGAGCAGTACTTC. Combining the CDR3 with reference TRBV5-8 and TRBJ2-7 gives the whole variable domain EAGVTQSPTHLIKTRGQQATLRCSPISGHTSVYWYQQALGLGLQFLLWYDEGEERNRGNFPPRFSGRQFPNYSSELNVNALELEDSALYLCATRLEKNYEQYFGPGTRLTVT.

This clone was seen a few times. Other DNA sequences in this specimen translate into the identical CDR3. The chain recombines TRBV28 with TRBJ2-5; 8 nucleotides agree with TRBD1. The CDR3 is made up of 14 amino acids. Germline V CDR1 and CDR2: MDHEN, SYDVKM. V was pared by 6 bases and J by 1 base, with 4 bases of the junction left unmatched. The CDR3 nucleotides are TGTGCCAGCAGCTCCGGACAGGGCCAAGAGACCCAGTACTTC. It specifies CASSSGQGQETQYF.

This clone was seen a handful of times. This sequence joins TRBV14 and TRBJ1-2; D unclear. Germline V gene sequence: CDR1 SGHDN, CDR2 FVKESK. This CDR3 spans 12 amino acids. The ends were cut back, 1 base at V and 6 bases at J, with 6 bases in the middle. CDR3 loop: CASSQVSNGYTF. The CDR3 DNA sequence: TGTGCCAGCAGCCAAGTATCCAATGGCTACACCTTC. Full variable domain (remainder filled in from reference TRBV14 and TRBJ1-2): EAGVTQFPSHSVIEKGQTVTLRCDPISGHDNLYWYRRVMGKEIKFLLHFVKESKQDESGMPNNRFLAERTGGTYSTLKVQPAELEDSGVYFCASSQVSNGYTFGSGTRLTVV.

The rearrangement links TRBV11-2 to TRBJ2-1; D is perhaps TRBD2 (7 bases). CDR3 length: 16 amino acids. V lost 5 bases and J lost 2, with 16 bases in between. The V gene's germline CDR1 is SGHAT and CDR2 FQNNGV. In DNA form, the CDR3 reads TGTGCCAGCAGCCCGGGGAGGGGGAGTCCCTACAATGAGCAGTTCTTC. Its protein is CASSPGRGSPYNEQFF.

This chain links TRBV2 with TRBJ2-5; D is ambiguous. The CDR3 loop spans 13 amino acids. Germline CDR1 and CDR2: SNHLY and FYNNEI. The V end lost 1 base, the J end lost 4 bases, and 7 bases lay between the germline ends. CDR3: CASSEERRETQYF. The DNA for the CDR3 is TGTGCCAGCAGTGAAGAAAGGCGAGAGACCCAGTACTTC.

The chain uses TRBV11-1 and TRBJ2-1, with a possible D match to TRBD2 (5 bases). With 8 bases removed from V and 6 bases from J, the gap between germline ends came to 20 bases. This CDR3 comprises 15 residues. CDR1 SGHAT and CDR2 FQDESV come from the germline V gene (reference sequence). The CDR3 here is CASSRAGPQLNEQFF. CDR3 nucleotides: TGTGCCAGCTCGCGGGCCGGGCCACAGCTCAATGAGCAGTTCTTC.

V is TRBV5-1 and J is TRBJ2-2; unclear D gene. The CDR3 has 17 amino acids. V was clipped by 4 bases and J by 0 bases, with 16 bases between them. Germline CDR1 and CDR2: SGHRS and YFSETQ. CDR3 nucleotide sequence: TGCGCCAGCAGCCCCCTGGCTGGATCCCCGAACACCGGGGAGCTGTTTTTT. Translation: CASSPLAGSPNTGELFF.

This clone appeared a few times. The chain uses TRBV6-5 and TRBJ2-3, with D possibly TRBD2 on 6 matching bases. Trimming left V 2 bases short and J 0 bases short, with 12 bases between. From germline, CDR1 is MNHEY and CDR2 SVGAGI. The CDR3 runs to 16 residues. The CDR3 nucleotides read TGTGCCAGCAGTTACAGGGGTGGGGGGAGCACAGATACGCAGTATTTT. This sequence encodes CASSYRGGGSTDTQYF.